These T cell receptor beta chains were read from a single sample in a study of T-cell memory formation after mild COVID-19. TCRdb used MiXCR to reprocess the 5' RACE reads, holding one entry per CDR3 protein. The table lists about 210,000 distinct CDR3 sequences, about 10% of them singletons. The sequenced sample was PBMCs or a T cell subset sorted from them (not recorded which). Source of these receptors: a man younger than 35 who had mild COVID-19 (a few samples of this study predate the infection). Cell type and time point are not known. Each CDR3 is given with its conserved first and last residue. The order of the fields is J gene, V gene, CDR3 protein.

j_call: TRBJ2-1
v_call: TRBV28
cdr3_aa: CASVGGSSYNEQFF

j_call: TRBJ1-4
v_call: TRBV7-3
cdr3_aa: CASSEGANEKLFF

j_call: TRBJ2-3
v_call: TRBV6-2/TRBV6-3
cdr3_aa: CASAPGVDTQYF

j_call: TRBJ1-2
v_call: TRBV7-2
cdr3_aa: CASSLGTGYYGYTF

j_call: TRBJ1-4
v_call: TRBV20-1
cdr3_aa: CSAIPGRAGEKLFF

j_call: TRBJ1-1
v_call: TRBV5-5
cdr3_aa: CASTRTAPVTEAFF

j_call: TRBJ1-6
v_call: TRBV19
cdr3_aa: CASGTGTESSPLHF

j_call: TRBJ1-6
v_call: TRBV29-1
cdr3_aa: CSVGDRGNSPLHF

j_call: TRBJ1-2
v_call: TRBV5-1
cdr3_aa: CASSFPTGDGYTF

j_call: TRBJ2-7
v_call: TRBV7-3
cdr3_aa: CASSRYTKSVEQYF

j_call: TRBJ1-5
v_call: TRBV20-1
cdr3_aa: CSARTGGDQPQHF

j_call: TRBJ1-5
v_call: TRBV6-5
cdr3_aa: CASRTYRVRENGSNQPQHF

j_call: TRBJ1-2
v_call: TRBV7-9
cdr3_aa: CAIDDGYTF

j_call: TRBJ1-6
v_call: TRBV18
cdr3_aa: CASSPLRGLGSPLHF

j_call: TRBJ1-2
v_call: TRBV5-1
cdr3_aa: CASSLVGDGVGGYTF

j_call: TRBJ1-3
v_call: TRBV7-2
cdr3_aa: CASSLNTGVSGNTIYF

j_call: TRBJ1-5
v_call: TRBV5-6
cdr3_aa: CASTRGLFGNQPQHF

j_call: TRBJ2-7
v_call: TRBV7-2
cdr3_aa: CASSFRGLYEQYF

j_call: TRBJ1-6
v_call: TRBV7-8
cdr3_aa: CASSSREGDSPLHF

j_call: TRBJ1-6
v_call: TRBV7-2
cdr3_aa: CASSLDGQSYSPLHF

j_call: TRBJ1-2
v_call: TRBV7-2
cdr3_aa: CASIQDLGYGYTF

j_call: TRBJ1-1
v_call: TRBV5-1
cdr3_aa: CASSVGVSEAFF

j_call: TRBJ2-5
v_call: TRBV20-1
cdr3_aa: CSAKTSVQETQYF

j_call: TRBJ2-3
v_call: TRBV6-2/TRBV6-3
cdr3_aa: CASSYSPQGTDTQYF

j_call: TRBJ1-1
v_call: TRBV3-1
cdr3_aa: CASSHRDRGSSEAFF

j_call: TRBJ2-1
v_call: TRBV19
cdr3_aa: CASSLPWGASYNEQFF

j_call: TRBJ2-7
v_call: TRBV7-2
cdr3_aa: CASSLAGSSSYEQYF

j_call: TRBJ2-1
v_call: TRBV5-1
cdr3_aa: CASSYRDRGYNEQFF

j_call: TRBJ2-2
v_call: TRBV5-4
cdr3_aa: CASSLVGAVNTGELFF

j_call: TRBJ2-2
v_call: TRBV2
cdr3_aa: CASSEALRATNTGELFF

j_call: TRBJ2-2
v_call: TRBV10-3
cdr3_aa: CAISELGGQNTGELFF

j_call: TRBJ2-1
v_call: TRBV7-9
cdr3_aa: CASSLGDEQFF

j_call: TRBJ2-2
v_call: TRBV7-9
cdr3_aa: CASSLGDRNTGELFF